The 14 T cell receptor beta chains below all came from one sample that was sequenced in a study of esophageal squamous cell carcinoma under preoperative chemotherapy. A single record per CDR3 protein comes from TCRdb applying MiXCR to the PCR reads. The sample lists some 32,000 distinct CDR3 sequences; around half were seen once. The time point here: after preoperative PTX-NDP chemotherapy. This sample was obtained from a patient given preoperative chemotherapy. The receptors here all came from a human donor with esophageal squamous cell carcinoma. The donor label of this sample is uncertain.

The rearrangement joins TRBV24-1 to TRBJ2-3, with D unresolved. Trimming removed 4 bases at V and 0 bases at J, with 7 bases between. Per germline, CDR1 KGHDR and CDR2 SFDVKD. This CDR3 is 14 amino acids long. The CDR3 loop reads CATSDPSSTDTQYF. CDR3 in DNA: TGTGCCACCAGTGACCCCAGTAGCACAGATACGCAGTATTTT.

This clonotype was seen only a few times. V usage is TRBV5-8 and J usage is TRBJ2-4; 12 positions agree with TRBD2. V shed 3 bases, J shed 4 bases, and the junction held 8 bases outside the gene matches. The CDR3 is 17 amino acids. Germline lookup yields CDR1 SGHTS and CDR2 YDEGEE. CDR3 sequence reads: CASSSMGTSGYKNIQYF. DNA of the CDR3: TGTGCCAGCAGCTCGATGGGGACTAGCGGGTATAAAAACATTCAGTACTTC.

The chain recombines TRBV7-9 with TRBJ2-3; TRBD2 matches at 14 bases. Germline values: CDR1 SEHNR, CDR2 FQNEAQ (reference sequence). V gave up 4 bases and J gave up 12 bases; unmatched junction bases: 24. The CDR3 has 20 residues. Written as DNA, the CDR3 is TGTGCCAGCAGCTCCAGTCCCGGGACTAGCGGGGGCCCTAACCAAGAGACCCAGTATTTT. Translation: CASSSSPGTSGGPNQETQYF.

V is TRBV11-3 and J is TRBJ2-1; 10 nucleotides line up with TRBD1. The better agreement between TRBJ2-5 and the DNA end casts doubt on the J call. Germline CDR1 reads SGHNT; CDR2 reads YENEEA. The CDR3 is 14 residues long. CDR3: CASSKTGGKETQYF. CDR3 nucleotides: TGTGCCAGCAGCAAGACAGGGGGCAAAGAGACCCAGTACTTC.

Comment on this clonotype: One junction end disagrees with the germline gene, perhaps due to a read error. The chain employs TRBV7-8 and TRBJ2-4; 7 bases map to TRBD2. The CDR3 is made up of 15 amino acids. CDR1 and CDR2 (germline): SGHVS, FQNEAQ. CDR3: CASSLGGWGKNTQYF. The CDR3 DNA reads as TGTGCCAGCAGCTTGGGGGGGTGGGGCAAAAACACTCAGTATTTC.

This clonotype was seen many times. Here the CDR3 reads CASSTGGDHEQFF. The CDR3 coding sequence is TGTGCCAGCAGCACAGGGGGCGATCACGAGCAGTTCTTC. This chain joins TRBV6-1 and TRBJ2-1; 9 nucleotides line up with TRBD1. CDR3 length equals 13 residues. Per germline, CDR1 MNHNS and CDR2 SASEGT. V shed 6 bases, J shed 10 bases, and the junction held 7 bases outside the gene matches.

Turning to this clonotype: Its ends do not fully match the called genes, so a read error is possible. CDR3 DNA sequence: TGTGGCGGCACGGGGGTCGCAGCCAAAAACACGCAGTATTTC. Its translation: CGGTGVAAKNTQYF. The chain joins TRBV7-6 to TRBJ2-3; the D gene is possibly TRBD2 (6 bases). There are 14 residues in the CDR3. Per the germline V gene, CDR1 is SGHVS and CDR2 is FNYEAQ.

This chain links TRBV10-3 with TRBJ2-3; TRBD1 matches at 12 bases. J was trimmed by 4 bases and V by 3 bases; bases with no gene match: 5. This CDR3 region has 16 residues. Germline V gene sequence: CDR1 ENHRY, CDR2 SYGVKD. CDR3 sequence: CAISERGTGGADTQYF. The CDR3 DNA follows: TGTGCCATCAGTGAACGCGGGACAGGGGGCGCAGATACGCAGTATTTT.

The V and J genes are TRBV25-1 and TRBJ2-5; no firm D call. The closer fit of TRBJ2-1 to the DNA end suggests the J call may be wrong. CDR3 length: 11 residues. Germline-derived CDR1 and CDR2 are MGHDK and SYGVNS. The CDR3 here is CASSETNEQFF. The CDR3 nucleotides are TGTGCCAGCAGTGAAACCAATGAGCAGTTCTTC.

This clonotype was found many times. This rearrangement joins TRBV4-1 to TRBJ2-5; TRBD2 might be the D (6 bases). The length of the CDR3 is 13 residues. V lost 1 base, J lost 4 bases, and 7 bases lay in between. Germline V gene sequence: CDR1 MGHRA, CDR2 YSYEKL. This CDR3 is CASSQVEGETQYF. CDR3 nucleotide sequence: TGCGCCAGCAGCCAAGTGGAGGGAGAGACCCAGTACTTC.

A word on this clonotype: One base away lies a much larger clone, so this may be a sequencing read error. The gene calls are TRBV7-2 and TRBJ2-4, with D perhaps assigned TRBD1 or TRBD2 (6 bases each). Germline CDR1 is SGHTA and CDR2 is FQGNSA. V was clipped by 1 base and J by 13 bases, with 23 bases between them. CDR3 length: 16 amino acids. CDR3 coding DNA: TGTGCCAGCAGCTTAGTTTGGGCTGGGGGGCCGAATGAGCAGTACTTC. Its translation is CASSLVWAGGPNEQYF.

There are many counts of this clonotype. With a much larger clone just one base away, this may be a read error. The genes are TRBV11-2 and TRBJ2-1; 8 nucleotides match TRBD1. Germline V gene lookup returns CDR1 SGHAT and CDR2 FQNNGV. The CDR3 is 15 amino acids. Losses at the gene ends were 6 bases for V and 10 bases for J; bases not matched to a gene: 14. Here the CDR3 reads CASRKTGQAKYEQFF. The CDR3 DNA follows: TGTGCCAGCAGAAAAACGGGACAGGCTAAATACGAGCAGTTCTTC.

In this sample, this clonotype turned up a few times. The chain uses TRBV7-2 and TRBJ2-1; possibly TRBD1 for D (6 bases). V lost 4 bases to trimming and J lost 9 bases, with 7 bases between them. CDR1 and CDR2 from the germline V gene are SGHTA and FQGNSA. This CDR3 has 11 residues. CDR3 bases: TGTGCCAGCAGCTCCAGGGGTGAGCAGTTCTTC. This gives the protein CASSSRGEQFF.

This clonotype was counted ten times or more. The rearrangement uses TRBV7-2 and TRBJ2-1; 9 bases match TRBD2. Germline-derived CDR1 and CDR2 are SGHTA and FQGNSA. This CDR3 has 17 amino acids. J was trimmed by 4 bases and V by 0 bases; bases with no gene match: 7. Here the CDR3 reads CASSLAQIAGDYNEQFF. The CDR3 DNA sequence: TGTGCCAGCAGCTTAGCGCAAATAGCGGGAGATTACAATGAGCAGTTCTTC.